This T cell receptor (beta chain) is drawn from a study of OX40 agonist ivuxolimab in advanced cancers. Study-wide points: On average, a greater number of expanded clones characterised CD8+ T cells relative to CD4+.

Worth noting for this clone: Its target is not known.

After removal of 5 bases from V and 4 bases from J, the junction contained 10 bases not matched to a gene. Germline V CDR1 and CDR2: LNHDA, SQIVND (reference sequence). The CDR3 has 16 residues. TCRdb's copy holds only in-frame clones and misses some; the assay was immunoSEQ multiplex PCR. The sample has 40,000 to 60,000 clones, nearly 95% seen once. The gene calls are TRBV19 and TRBJ2-5, with 10 bases matching TRBD2. This clonotype was sampled from an adult with an advanced solid tumor such as melanoma, head and neck, liver or kidney cancer. The sample consisted of CD4+ or CD8+ T cells sorted from blood, taken in a trial of the OX40 agonist ivuxolimab. CDR3 amino acids: CASSREGLAVSETQYF. The CDR3 bases are TGTGCCAGTAGTCGGGAAGGACTAGCGGTGTCAGAGACCCAGTACTTC.